This TCR beta chain was identified in a study of T cells in Graves' hyperthyroidism and ophthalmopathy (dated by TCRdb to about 2019). Context from the whole study: Peripheral blood was sampled at the time of initial diagnosis, prior to any treatment. A discovery cohort of about a hundred patients, about 40 with Graves' ophthalmopathy and 55 to 60 with stable Graves' hyperthyroidism, was used to find distinguishing TCR V-J signatures. An independent validation cohort of about 19 hyperthyroidism patients and over 15 patients who later progressed to ophthalmopathy tested prospective prediction of ophthalmopathy. The 75 to 100 discovery patients were divided at random into training and test sets in a 7:3 ratio. The study also compared thyroid tissue and blood T-cell repertoires from about six Graves' hyperthyroidism patients. After sampling, hyperthyroidism patients received methimazole starting at 30 mg daily, and ophthalmopathy patients received high-dose intravenous methylprednisolone. According to the paper, TCR Vbeta CDR3 sequencing was carried out on over 130 peripheral blood samples, which came from approximately 43 ophthalmopathy, around 75 hyperthyroidism and approximately 17 progressor patients. Overall study outcomes, separate from this receptor: Sample size was not statistically predetermined, and blinding of investigators to group allocation was not performed. In validation, the model predicted progression to ophthalmopathy a median of about 6.8 months before onset, with roughly 70% sensitivity and nearly 75% specificity. A 13 V-J signature model separated ophthalmopathy from stable hyperthyroidism, with 87.88% sensitivity and approximately 81% specificity in cross-validation and 80%/75% in testing. Most expanded thyroid clonotypes (frequency above 0.001) were also detected in blood, a finding suggesting that blood repertoires may reflect thyroid immune responses.

The hyperthyroidism patients were between 18 and 65 years old and newly diagnosed, with a disease duration of less than 2 months. Patients with uncontrolled infections, other autoimmune diseases, pregnancy or lactation were excluded. Clinical symptoms, serum thyroxine and TRAb, thyroid ultrasound, and orbital computed tomography formed the basis for the diagnoses. For progressor patients, blood was drawn at the first diagnosis of hyperthyroidism, before any ophthalmopathy symptoms had appeared. PBMCs were isolated from 7.5 to 10 ml of fresh peripheral blood by Ficoll-Paque density gradient centrifugation. Progressor patients were defined as those initially diagnosed with Graves' hyperthyroidism in whom ophthalmopathy developed during follow-up. Total RNA was extracted using Trizol reagent, and RNA quality was assessed on an Agilent 2100 Bioanalyzer. In the germline V gene (reference sequence), CDR1 corresponds to DFQATT and CDR2 to SNEGSKA. At the junction V is shortened by 6 bases and J by 0 bases, with 11 bases in between. There are 14 amino acids in the CDR3, from cysteine to phenylalanine inclusive. Of all the DNA, just the CDR3 is kept, 42 bases in frame from base 1.

Many counts were recorded for this clonotype. The target of this receptor is not known. No per-base quality is available; no much larger clone lies one base away. The TCR beta CDR3 regions were amplified from the RNA transcripts. The TCR CDR3 was subjected to a first round of RT-PCR using the HTBI primer set and the Qiagen OneStep RT-PCR kit. A second multiplex PCR round built the libraries, followed by size selection and purification. Paired-end sequencing of the libraries was performed with 100 bp reads on an Illumina HiSeq2000. In the authors' own workflow: SOAPnuke was used to process the raw data, throwing out any read that contained adapters or uncalled bases, had a mean Phred below 15, or lacked an exact constant-primer or identifier match. COPE v1.2.5 was used to merge high-quality paired reads, and clonotypes were defined as unique nucleotide sequences. Clonotypes were aligned to IMGT TRBV, TRBD and TRBJ reference segments using MiTCR v1.1. Only V-J combinations with frequency above 0.0001, covering 99.2% of repertoires, were analysed. A TCS score was defined as the ratio of F50 (clonal expansion) to E x V (chaos), with BLOSUM62-based TCRdist applied between CDR3 peptides within each V-J. Welch's t-statistics and random forest reduced 500 to 650 V-J features to roughly 13, which were used in a naive Bayes classifier (R e1071). TCRdb reprocessing: public reads trimmed at Q25 with fastp, clones called with MiXCR, in-frame beta chains kept. Here each entry gathers all rows of one CDR3 protein and keeps the most common genes and DNA. None of the V and J calls come from the authors' own analysis; TCRdb made them. In this sample the table shows about 580,000 distinct CDR3 sequences, around 13% of which occur a single time. The ten largest clones represent 4.5% to 6% of the sample.

Material: blood. The sequence derives from a young woman with Graves' hyperthyroidism that later progressed to Graves' ophthalmopathy. In this chain, TRBV20-1 is recombined with TRBJ2-2; the D region possibly corresponds to TRBD2 (5 bases align). The nucleotide sequence is given as TGCAGTGCCCGGGCCGGGACGAACACCGGGGAGCTGTTTTTT. This yields the protein CSARAGTNTGELFF.